This TCR beta chain was retrieved from a study of T cell changes during pregnancy in multiple sclerosis. Libraries were prepared by immunoSEQ multiplex PCR; TCRdb keeps only in-frame clonotypes and omits some of them. The sample has about 62,000 clones, 89% seen once; the top ten hold roughly 2.7%. The receptor was derived from a female donor with multiple sclerosis, enrolled in a pregnancy study. Material: peripheral blood, obtained in the first trimester of pregnancy.

In DNA form, the CDR3 reads TGTGCCAGCAGGGTCGGACAGGGCAACACTGAAGCTTTCTTT. Protein sequence: CASRVGQGNTEAFF. The genes are TRBV6-5 and TRBJ1-1, with 8 bases aligning to TRBD1. The germline V gene has CDR1 MNHEY and CDR2 SVGAGI. The CDR3 has 14 residues. V shed 6 bases and J 2 bases; nucleotides not matched to a gene: 5.